These T cell receptor beta chains were read from a single sample in a study of shared clonotypes between healthy human individuals. Profiling relied on immunoSEQ multiplex PCR, and the TCRdb table lists in-frame clones only, not all of them. This sample carries some 1 million clones, more than 60% of them seen once, and the ten largest clones take approximately 1.5%. Source material: memory CD4+ T cells sorted from blood. All receptors derive from a young man in good health. CDR3s leave out the opening cysteine and the closing phenylalanine or tryptophan.

j_call | v_call | cdr3_aa
TRBJ2-7 | TRBV28 | ASRSDTYEQY
TRBJ2-4 | TRBV2 | ASSEWKNIQY
TRBJ1-6 | TRBV19 | ASRTAYSYNSPLH
TRBJ2-5 | TRBV30 | AWSVVAGGETQY
TRBJ2-7 | TRBV9 | ASSVDDSTLGQY
TRBJ2-1 | TRBV25-1 | ASSELGESSYNEQF
TRBJ2-1 | TRBV5-4 | ASSSRTSGAYNEQF
TRBJ1-2 | TRBV7-2 | ASSLGPGFTYGYT
TRBJ1-4 | TRBV7-9 | ASSLRTGGTTTNEKLF
TRBJ1-4 | TRBV7-9 | ASRTGAEKLF
TRBJ2-7 | TRBV7-8 | ASSLEQGGFYEQY